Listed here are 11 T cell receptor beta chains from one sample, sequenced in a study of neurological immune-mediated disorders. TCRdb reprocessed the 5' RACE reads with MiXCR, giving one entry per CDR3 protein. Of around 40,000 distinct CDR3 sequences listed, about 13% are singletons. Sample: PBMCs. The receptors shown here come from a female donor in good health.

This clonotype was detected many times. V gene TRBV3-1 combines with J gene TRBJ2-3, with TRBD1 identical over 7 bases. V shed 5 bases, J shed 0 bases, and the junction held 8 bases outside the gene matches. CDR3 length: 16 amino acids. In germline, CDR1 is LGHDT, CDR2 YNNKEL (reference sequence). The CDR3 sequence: CASSERDSRSTDTQYF. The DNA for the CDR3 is TGTGCCAGCAGCGAACGGGACAGCCGAAGCACAGATACGCAGTATTTT.

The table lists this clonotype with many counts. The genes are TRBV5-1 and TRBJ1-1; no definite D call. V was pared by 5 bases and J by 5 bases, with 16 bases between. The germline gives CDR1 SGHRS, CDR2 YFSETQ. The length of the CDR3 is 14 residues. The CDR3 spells CASRLLPSGTEAFF. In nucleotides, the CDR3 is TGCGCCAGCAGATTGTTGCCTTCGGGGACTGAAGCTTTCTTT.

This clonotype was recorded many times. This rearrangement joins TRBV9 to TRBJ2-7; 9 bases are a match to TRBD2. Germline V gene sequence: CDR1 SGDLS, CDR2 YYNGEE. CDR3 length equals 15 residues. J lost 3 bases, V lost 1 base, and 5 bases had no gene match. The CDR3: CASSVQAGGLYEQYF. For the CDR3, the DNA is TGTGCCAGCAGCGTACAAGCGGGAGGTCTCTACGAGCAGTACTTC.

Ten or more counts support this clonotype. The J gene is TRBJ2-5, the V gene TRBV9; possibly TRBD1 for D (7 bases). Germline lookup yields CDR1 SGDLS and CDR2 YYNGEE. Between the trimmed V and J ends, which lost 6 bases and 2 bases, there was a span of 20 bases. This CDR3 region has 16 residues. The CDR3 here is CASTRGVSGVQETQYF. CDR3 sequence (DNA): TGTGCCAGCACCAGGGGGGTTAGCGGCGTACAAGAGACCCAGTACTTC.

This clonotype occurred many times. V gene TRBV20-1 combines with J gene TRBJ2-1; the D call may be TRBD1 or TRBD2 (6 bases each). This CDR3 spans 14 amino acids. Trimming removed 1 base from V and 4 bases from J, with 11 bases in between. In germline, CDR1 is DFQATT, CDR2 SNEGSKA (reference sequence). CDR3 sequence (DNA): TGCAGTGCTAGAGTTCAGGGGACTTACAATGAGCAGTTCTTC. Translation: CSARVQGTYNEQFF.

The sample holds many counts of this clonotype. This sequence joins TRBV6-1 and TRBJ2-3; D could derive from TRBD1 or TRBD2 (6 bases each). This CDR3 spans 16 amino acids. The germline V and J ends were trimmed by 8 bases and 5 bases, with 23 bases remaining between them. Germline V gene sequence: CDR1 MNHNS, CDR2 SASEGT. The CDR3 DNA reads TGTGCCAGCCGACAGGAGGGCGATACTTACGTAGATACGCAGTATTTT. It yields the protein CASRQEGDTYVDTQYF.

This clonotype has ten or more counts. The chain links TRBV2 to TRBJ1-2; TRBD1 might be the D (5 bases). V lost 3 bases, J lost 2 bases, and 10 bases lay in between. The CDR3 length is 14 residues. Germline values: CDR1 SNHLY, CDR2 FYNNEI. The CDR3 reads CASSETDANYGYTF. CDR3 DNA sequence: TGTGCCAGCAGTGAGACAGATGCCAACTATGGCTACACCTTC.

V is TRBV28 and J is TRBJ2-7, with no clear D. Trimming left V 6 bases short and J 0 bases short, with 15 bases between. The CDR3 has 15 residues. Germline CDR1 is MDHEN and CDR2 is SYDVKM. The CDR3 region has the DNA TGTGCCAGCAGGGATACCGGCCCGAGCTCCTACGAGCAGTACTTC. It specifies CASRDTGPSSYEQYF.

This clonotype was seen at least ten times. The CDR3 sequence: CSAGSGVSGANVLTF. CDR3 DNA sequence: TGCAGCGCTGGGAGTGGGGTGTCTGGGGCCAACGTCCTGACTTTC. The V call is TRBV29-1, the J call TRBJ2-6, with D perhaps matching TRBD2 (5 bases). Trimming left V 7 bases short and J 1 base short, with 14 bases between. Germline V gene sequence: CDR1 SQVTM, CDR2 ANQGSEA. The CDR3 is 15 residues long.

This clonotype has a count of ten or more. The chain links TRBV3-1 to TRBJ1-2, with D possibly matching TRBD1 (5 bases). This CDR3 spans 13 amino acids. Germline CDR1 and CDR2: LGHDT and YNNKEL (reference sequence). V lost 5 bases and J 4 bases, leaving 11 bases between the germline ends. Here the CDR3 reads CASSGDGSYGYTF. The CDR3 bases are TGTGCCAGCAGCGGGGACGGGTCCTATGGCTACACCTTC.

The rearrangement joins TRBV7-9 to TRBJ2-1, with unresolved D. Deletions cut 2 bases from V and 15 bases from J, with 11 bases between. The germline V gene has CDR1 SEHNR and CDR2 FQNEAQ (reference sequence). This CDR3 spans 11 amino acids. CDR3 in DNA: TGTGCCAGCAGCTTAACGGGCCAGGCGTTCTTC. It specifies CASSLTGQAFF.